The clone carrying this T cell receptor beta chain was seen many times. This entry belongs to a study of T cells in Graves' hyperthyroidism and ophthalmopathy. Template material for amplifying TCR beta CDR3 regions consisted of RNA transcripts. During a first-round RT-PCR of the TCR CDR3, the HTBI primer set was used. TCRdb ran MiXCR on the multiplex PCR reads and lists one entry per CDR3 protein. The sample has about 610,000 distinct CDR3 sequences; about 15% are singletons. Deletions cut 4 bases from V and 2 bases from J, with 12 bases between. The V gene's germline CDR1 is LGHDT and CDR2 YNNKEL (reference sequence). The CDR3 is made up of 14 amino acids.

This chain uses TRBV3-1 with TRBJ2-7, with D possibly matching TRBD1 (6 bases). Sequencing used blood. The sequence came from a woman between 40 and 50 years old with Graves' ophthalmopathy. Here the CDR3 DNA reads TGTGCCAGCAGCCCGATCAGGGGTCCCTACGAGCAGTACTTC. Its translation is CASSPIRGPYEQYF.